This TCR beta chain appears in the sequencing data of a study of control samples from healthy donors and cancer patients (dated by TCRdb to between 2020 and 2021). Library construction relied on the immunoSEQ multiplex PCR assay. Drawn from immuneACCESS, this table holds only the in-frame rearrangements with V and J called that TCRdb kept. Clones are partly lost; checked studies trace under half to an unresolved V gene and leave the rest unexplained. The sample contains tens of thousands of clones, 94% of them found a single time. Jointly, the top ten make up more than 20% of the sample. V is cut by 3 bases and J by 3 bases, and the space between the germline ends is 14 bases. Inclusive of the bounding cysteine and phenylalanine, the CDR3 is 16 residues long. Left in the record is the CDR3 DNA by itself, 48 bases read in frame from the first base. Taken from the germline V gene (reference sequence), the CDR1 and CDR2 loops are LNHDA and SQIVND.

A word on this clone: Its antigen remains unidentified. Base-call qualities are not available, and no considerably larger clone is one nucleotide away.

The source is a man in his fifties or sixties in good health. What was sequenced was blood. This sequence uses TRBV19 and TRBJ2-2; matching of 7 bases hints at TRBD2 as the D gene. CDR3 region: CASSIRGASYTGELFF. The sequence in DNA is TGTGCCAGTAGTATTCGGGGGGCTAGTTACACCGGGGAGCTGTTTTTT.